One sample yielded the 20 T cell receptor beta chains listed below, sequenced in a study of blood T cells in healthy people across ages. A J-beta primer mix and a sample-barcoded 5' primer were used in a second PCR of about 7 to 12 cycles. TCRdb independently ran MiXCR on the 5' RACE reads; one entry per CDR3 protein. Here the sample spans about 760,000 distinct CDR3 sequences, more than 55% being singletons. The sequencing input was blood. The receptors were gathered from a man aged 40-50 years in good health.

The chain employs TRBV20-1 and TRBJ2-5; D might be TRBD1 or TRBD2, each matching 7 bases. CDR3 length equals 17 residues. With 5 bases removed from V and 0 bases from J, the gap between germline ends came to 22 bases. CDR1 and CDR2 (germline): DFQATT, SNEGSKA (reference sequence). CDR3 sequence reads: CSALQRGQRGNQETQYF. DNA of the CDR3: TGCAGTGCTCTCCAAAGGGGACAGCGGGGAAACCAAGAGACCCAGTACTTC.

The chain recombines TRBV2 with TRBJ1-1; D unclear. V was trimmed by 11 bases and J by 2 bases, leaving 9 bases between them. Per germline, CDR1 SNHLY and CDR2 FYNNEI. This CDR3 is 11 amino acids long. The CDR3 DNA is TGTGCCCGGGGAGTCAACACTGAAGCTTTCTTT. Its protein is CARGVNTEAFF.

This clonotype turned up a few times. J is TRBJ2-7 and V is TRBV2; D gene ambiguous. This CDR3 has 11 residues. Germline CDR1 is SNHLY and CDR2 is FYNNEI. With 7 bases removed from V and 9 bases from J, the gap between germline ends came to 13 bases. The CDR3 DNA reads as TGTGCCAGCATCGAGTATCTAGGGCAGTACTTC. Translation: CASIEYLGQYF.

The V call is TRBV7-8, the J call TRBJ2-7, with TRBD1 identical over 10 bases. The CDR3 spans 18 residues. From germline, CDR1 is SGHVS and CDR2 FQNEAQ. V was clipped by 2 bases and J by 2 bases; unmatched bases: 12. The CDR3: CASSLLVRDRGVTYEQYF. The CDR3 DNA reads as TGTGCCAGCAGCTTATTAGTCCGGGACAGGGGAGTTACCTACGAGCAGTACTTC.

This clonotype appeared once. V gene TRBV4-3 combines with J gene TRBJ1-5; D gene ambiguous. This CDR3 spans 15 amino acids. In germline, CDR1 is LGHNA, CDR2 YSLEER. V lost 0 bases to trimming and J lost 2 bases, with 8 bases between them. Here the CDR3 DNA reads TGCGCCAGCAGCCAAGATTACGGGGGCAATCAGCCCCAGCATTTT. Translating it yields CASSQDYGGNQPQHF.

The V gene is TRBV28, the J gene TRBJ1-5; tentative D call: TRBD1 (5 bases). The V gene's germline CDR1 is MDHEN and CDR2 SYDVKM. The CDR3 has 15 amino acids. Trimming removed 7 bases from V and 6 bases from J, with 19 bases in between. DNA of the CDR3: TGTGCCAGCACGACCGGGGCCCATGGGAGTCAGCCCCAGCATTTT. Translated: CASTTGAHGSQPQHF.

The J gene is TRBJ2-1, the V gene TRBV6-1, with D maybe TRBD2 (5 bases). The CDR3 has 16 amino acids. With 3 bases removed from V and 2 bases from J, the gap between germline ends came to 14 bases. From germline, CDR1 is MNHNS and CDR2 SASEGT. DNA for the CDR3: TGTGCCAGCAGTGACCAGGAGGAAAGCCCCTACAATGAGCAGTTCTTC. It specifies CASSDQEESPYNEQFF.

CDR3 protein: CSARGMGNYEQYF. The CDR3 DNA reads TGCAGTGCTAGGGGAATGGGTAACTACGAGCAGTACTTC. V and J are TRBV20-1 and TRBJ2-4; D is unresolved. The closer fit of TRBJ2-7 to the DNA end suggests the J call may be wrong. Germline V gives CDR1 DFQATT, CDR2 SNEGSKA (reference sequence). This CDR3 is built from 13 residues.

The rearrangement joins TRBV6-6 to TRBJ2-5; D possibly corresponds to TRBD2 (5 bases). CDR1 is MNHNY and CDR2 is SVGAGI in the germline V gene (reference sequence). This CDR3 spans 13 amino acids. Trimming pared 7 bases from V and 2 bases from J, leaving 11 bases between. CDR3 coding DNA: TGTGCCAGCACGATGGGAGTGCAAGAGACCCAGTACTTC. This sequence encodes CASTMGVQETQYF.

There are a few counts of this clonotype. CDR3 nucleotides: TGTGCCAGCACCCGAACAACCCACGGGACTGAAGCTTTCTTT. Translating it yields CASTRTTHGTEAFF. The V call is TRBV12-3 or TRBV12-4, the J call TRBJ1-1; D call uncertain. Trimming cost V 7 bases and J 5 bases, with 17 bases left between them. CDR3 length: 14 amino acids.

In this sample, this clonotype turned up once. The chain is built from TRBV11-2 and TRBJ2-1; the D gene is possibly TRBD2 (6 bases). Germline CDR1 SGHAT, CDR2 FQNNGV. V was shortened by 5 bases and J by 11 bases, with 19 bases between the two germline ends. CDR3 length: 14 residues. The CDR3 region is CASSPGSGLKQQFF. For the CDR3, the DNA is TGTGCCAGCAGCCCAGGTAGCGGACTAAAGCAGCAGTTCTTC. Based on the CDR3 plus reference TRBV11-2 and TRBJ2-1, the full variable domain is EAGVAQSPRYKIIEKRQSVAFWCNPISGHATLYWYQQILGQGPKLLIQFQNNGVVDDSQLPKDRFSAERLKGVDSTLKIQPAKLEDSAVYLCASSPGSGLKQQFFGPGTRLTVL.

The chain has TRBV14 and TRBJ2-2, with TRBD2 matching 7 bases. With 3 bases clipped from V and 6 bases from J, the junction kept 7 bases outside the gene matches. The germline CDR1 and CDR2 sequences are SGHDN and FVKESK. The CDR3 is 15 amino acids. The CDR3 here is CASSQASGIAGELFF. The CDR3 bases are TGTGCCAGCAGCCAGGCAAGCGGGATTGCCGGGGAGCTGTTTTTT.

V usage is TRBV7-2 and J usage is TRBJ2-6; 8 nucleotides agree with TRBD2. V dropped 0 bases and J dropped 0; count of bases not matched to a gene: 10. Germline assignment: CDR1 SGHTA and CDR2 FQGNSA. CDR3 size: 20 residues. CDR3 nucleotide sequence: TGTGCCAGCAGCTTAGCGGAAAGGACGGGAGGGGACTCTGGGGCCAACGTCCTGACTTTC. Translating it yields CASSLAERTGGDSGANVLTF. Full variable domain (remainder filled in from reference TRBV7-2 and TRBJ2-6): GAGVSQSPSNKVTEKGKDVELRCDPISGHTALYWYRQSLGQGLEFLIYFQGNSAPDKSGLPSDRFSAERTGGSVSTLTIQRTQQEDSAVYLCASSLAERTGGDSGANVLTFGAGSRLTVL.

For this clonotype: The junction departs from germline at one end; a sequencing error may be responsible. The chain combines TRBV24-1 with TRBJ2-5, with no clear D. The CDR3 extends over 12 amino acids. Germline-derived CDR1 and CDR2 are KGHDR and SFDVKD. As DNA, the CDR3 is TGTGCCACCAGTCCAGGAGAAGAGATCCAGTACTTC. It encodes CATSPGEEIQYF.

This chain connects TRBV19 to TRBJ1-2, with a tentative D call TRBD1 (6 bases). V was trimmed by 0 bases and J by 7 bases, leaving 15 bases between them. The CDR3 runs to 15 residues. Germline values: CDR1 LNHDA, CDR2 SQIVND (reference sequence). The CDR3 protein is CASSIDAPYRAGYTF. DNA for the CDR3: TGTGCCAGTAGTATAGATGCACCTTACAGGGCTGGCTACACCTTC.

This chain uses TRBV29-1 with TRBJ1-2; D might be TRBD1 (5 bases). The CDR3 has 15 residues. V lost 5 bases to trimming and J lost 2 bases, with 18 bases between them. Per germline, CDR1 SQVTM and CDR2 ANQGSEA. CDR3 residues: CSVTFPGLPNYGYTF. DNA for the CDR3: TGCAGCGTTACTTTCCCGGGACTCCCCAACTATGGCTACACCTTC.

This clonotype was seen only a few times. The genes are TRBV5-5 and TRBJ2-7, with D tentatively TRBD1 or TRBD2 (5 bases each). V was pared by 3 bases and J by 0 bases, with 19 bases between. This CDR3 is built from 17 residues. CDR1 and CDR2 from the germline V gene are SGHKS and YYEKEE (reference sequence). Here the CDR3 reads CASSWRDRDRLSYEQYF. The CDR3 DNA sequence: TGTGCCAGCAGCTGGAGAGACCGGGACCGACTCTCCTACGAGCAGTACTTC.

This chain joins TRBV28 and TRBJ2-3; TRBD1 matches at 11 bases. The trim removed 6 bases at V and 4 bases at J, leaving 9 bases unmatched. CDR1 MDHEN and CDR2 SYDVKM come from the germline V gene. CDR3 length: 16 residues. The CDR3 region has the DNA TGTGCCAGCAGCCCCGGACAGGGGGCGAGATCAGATACGCAGTATTTT. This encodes CASSPGQGARSDTQYF.

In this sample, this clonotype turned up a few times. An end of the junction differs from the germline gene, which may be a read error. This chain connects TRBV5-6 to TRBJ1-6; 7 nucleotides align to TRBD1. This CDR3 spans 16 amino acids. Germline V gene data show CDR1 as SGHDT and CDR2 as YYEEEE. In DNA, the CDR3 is TGTACCAGCAGGGGGTCTTTCGGGGCCTATAATTCACCCCTCCACTTT. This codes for CTSRGSFGAYNSPLHF.

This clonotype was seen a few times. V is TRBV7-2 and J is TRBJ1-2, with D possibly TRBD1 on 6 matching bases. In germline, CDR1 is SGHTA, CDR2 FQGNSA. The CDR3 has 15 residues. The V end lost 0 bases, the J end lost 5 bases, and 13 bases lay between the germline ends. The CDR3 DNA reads TGTGCCAGCAGCTTAGCCCGGGGGGCTTCTTATGGCTACACCTTC. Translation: CASSLARGASYGYTF.